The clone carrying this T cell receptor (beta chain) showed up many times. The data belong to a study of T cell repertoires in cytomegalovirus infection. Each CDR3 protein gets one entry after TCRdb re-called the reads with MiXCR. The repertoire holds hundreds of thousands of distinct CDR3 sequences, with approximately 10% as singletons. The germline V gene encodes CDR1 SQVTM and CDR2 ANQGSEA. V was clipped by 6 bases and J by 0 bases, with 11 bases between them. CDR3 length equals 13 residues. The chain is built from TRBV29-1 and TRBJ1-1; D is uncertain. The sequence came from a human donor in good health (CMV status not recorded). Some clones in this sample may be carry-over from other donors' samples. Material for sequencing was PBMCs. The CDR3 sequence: CSVHQWMNTEAFF. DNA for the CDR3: TGCAGCGTCCACCAATGGATGAACACTGAAGCTTTCTTT.